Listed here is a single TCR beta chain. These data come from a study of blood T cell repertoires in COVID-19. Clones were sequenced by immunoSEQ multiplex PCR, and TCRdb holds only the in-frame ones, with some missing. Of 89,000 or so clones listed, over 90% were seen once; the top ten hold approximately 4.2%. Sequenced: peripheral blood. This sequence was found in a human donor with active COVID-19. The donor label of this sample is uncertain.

This chain's CDR3 is CASSFTGEAFF. CDR3 nucleotide sequence: TGTGCCAGCAGTTTTACGGGAGAAGCTTTCTTT. The chain recombines TRBV28 with TRBJ1-1; no firm D call. The CDR3 spans 11 residues. Trimming shortened V by 3 bases and J by 8 bases, and 7 bases separated the two germline ends. Germline V gives CDR1 MDHEN, CDR2 SYDVKM. Full variable domain (missing parts from reference TRBV28 and TRBJ1-1): DVKVTQSSRYLVKRTGEKVFLECVQDMDHENMFWYRQDPGLGLRLIYFSYDVKMKEKGDIPEGYSVSREKKERFSLILESASTNQTSMYLCASSFTGEAFFGQGTRLTVV.